This T cell receptor beta chain was profiled in a study of CD8+ T cells in alopecia areata. RNA, once extracted, was reverse transcribed into cDNA for use as the sequencing template. Here immunoSEQ multiplex PCR was the method, and the copy in TCRdb shows in-frame clones only, minus some. The sample holds around 120,000 clones; around 64% are singletons and the top ten take approximately 2.8%. The study's findings and limits: Among the cells sequenced in scalp samples are also the resident alphabeta T cells of normal skin.

As to this clone: Its specificity is not known.

It was from PBMCs that CD4+ and CD8+ T cells were sorted. V lost 4 bases to trimming and J lost 2 bases, with 8 bases between them. This CDR3 region has 12 residues. Germline V lookup: CDR1 SQVTM, CDR2 ANQGSEA. This TCR came from a human donor in good health. The chain joins TRBV29-1 to TRBJ1-1, with D unresolved. Sequenced sample: CD4+ T cells sorted from blood. Here the CDR3 reads CSVATVNTEAFF. CDR3 DNA sequence: TGCAGCGTTGCAACAGTAAACACTGAAGCTTTCTTT.